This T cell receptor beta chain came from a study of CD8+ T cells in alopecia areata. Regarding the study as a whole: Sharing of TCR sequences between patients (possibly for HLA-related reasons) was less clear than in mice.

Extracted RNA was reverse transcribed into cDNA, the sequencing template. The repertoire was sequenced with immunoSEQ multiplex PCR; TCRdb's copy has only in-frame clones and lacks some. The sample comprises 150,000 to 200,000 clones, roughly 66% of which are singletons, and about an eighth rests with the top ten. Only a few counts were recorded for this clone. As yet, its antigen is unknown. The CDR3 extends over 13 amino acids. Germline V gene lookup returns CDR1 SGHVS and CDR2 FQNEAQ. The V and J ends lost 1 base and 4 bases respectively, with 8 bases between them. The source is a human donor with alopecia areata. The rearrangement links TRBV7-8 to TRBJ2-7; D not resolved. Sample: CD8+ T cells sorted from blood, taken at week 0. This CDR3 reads CASSLGQRYEQYF. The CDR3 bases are TGTGCCAGCAGCTTAGGGCAGCGTTACGAGCAGTACTTC.